This is a list of T cell receptor beta chains from one sample in a study of T-cell reconstitution after alpha-beta-depleted transplantation in children. TCRdb re-derived calls from the PCR reads in MiXCR, one entry per CDR3 protein. The table includes around 700,000 distinct CDR3 sequences, around 13% detected once. The sample here was PBMCs, taken before TCRalphabeta/CD19-depleted stem cell transplant. The receptors come from a girl aged 2 to 9 with congenital amegakaryocytic thrombocytopenia, due to receive a stem cell transplant. Each CDR3 is given with its conserved first and last residue. D genes are given only for firm matches. Rows may omit the clone size; those that give it use once, few, many or a size class.

d_gene,v_gene,j_gene,abundance,CDR3aa,CDR3nt
TRBD1,TRBV12-3/TRBV12-4,TRBJ1-1,few,CASSLTRQGKAFF,TGTGCCAGCAGTTTAACCAGACAGGGGAAAGCTTTCTTT
.,TRBV20-1,TRBJ2-2,.,CSARGGGRSNTGELFF,TGCAGTGCCAGAGGGGGGGGCAGGTCGAACACCGGGGAGCTGTTTTTT
.,TRBV11-2,TRBJ2-2,many,CASSLGQGEGTGELFF,TGTGCCAGCAGCTTAGGGCAGGGTGAAGGAACCGGGGAGCTGTTTTTT
.,TRBV20-1,TRBJ2-7,.,CSARDLGGPSYEQYF,TGCAGTGCTAGAGATTTGGGGGGGCCTTCCTACGAGCAGTACTTC
TRBD2,TRBV20-1,TRBJ2-1,few,CSARATSGRVDNEQFF,TGCAGTGCTAGGGCGACTAGCGGGAGAGTCGACAATGAGCAGTTCTTC
TRBD2,TRBV20-1,TRBJ2-3,many,CSASLRAGSSDTQYF,TGCAGTGCTAGCCTCCGAGCGGGAAGCTCAGATACGCAGTATTTT
TRBD2,TRBV28,TRBJ2-3,many,CASSPAGAGTDTQYF,TGTGCCAGCAGTCCGGCGGGAGCGGGGACAGATACGCAGTATTTT
.,TRBV19,TRBJ1-4,many,CASSTGTPGVAKLFF,TGTGCCAGTAGTACCGGGACACCGGGCGTTGCAAAACTGTTTTTT
TRBD1,TRBV20-1,TRBJ1-5,many,CSAIGLGRGENQPQHF,TGCAGTGCTATCGGTTTGGGCAGGGGGGAAAATCAGCCCCAGCATTTT
.,TRBV27,TRBJ2-7,.,CASSPPGRRNEQYF,TGTGCCAGCAGTCCGCCGGGACGTAGAAACGAGCAGTACTTC
.,TRBV6-5,TRBJ2-1,.,CASSYSYRGRGNDQFF,TGTGCCAGCAGTTACTCGTACCGGGGGCGGGGGAATGATCAGTTCTTC
.,TRBV12-3/TRBV12-4,TRBJ2-5,many,CASRGEETQYF,TGTGCCAGCCGAGGGGAAGAGACCCAGTACTTC
TRBD1,TRBV5-8,TRBJ2-3,few,CASSHRDRGRDTQYF,TGTGCCAGCAGCCACCGGGACAGGGGAAGAGATACGCAGTATTTT
TRBD1,TRBV5-6,TRBJ1-2,many,CASSLTDRFYGYTF,TGTGCCAGCAGCCTGACGGACAGGTTCTATGGCTACACCTTC
TRBD2,TRBV29-1,TRBJ2-1,many,CSVAGTRSNEQFF,TGCAGCGTAGCCGGGACTAGGTCCAATGAGCAGTTCTTC
.,TRBV5-1,TRBJ2-5,.,CASSYWGLVETQYF,TGCGCCAGCAGCTACTGGGGCTTGGTAGAGACCCAGTACTTC
.,TRBV20-1,TRBJ1-5,few,CSARRVGQPQHF,TGCAGTGCTAGAAGGGTGGGGCAGCCCCAGCATTTT
.,TRBV7-2,TRBJ1-5,.,CASSPRLGDYSNQPQHF,TGTGCCAGCAGCCCGCGTTTAGGGGATTATAGCAATCAGCCCCAGCATTTT
.,TRBV5-5,TRBJ1-4,many,CASSLEATNEKLFF,TGTGCCAGCAGCTTGGAAGCAACTAATGAAAAACTGTTTTTT
.,TRBV7-9,TRBJ1-2,.,CASVARNRSYYGYTF,TGTGCCAGCGTGGCCAGAAACCGATCATATTATGGCTACACCTTC
.,TRBV12-3/TRBV12-4,TRBJ2-7,.,CASRVGQNYEQYF,TGTGCCAGCAGAGTCGGACAGAATTACGAGCAGTACTTC
TRBD2,TRBV10-3,TRBJ2-1,few,CAISLTSGSSYNEQFF,TGTGCCATCAGCTTGACTAGCGGGAGTTCCTACAATGAGCAGTTCTTC
TRBD1,TRBV18,TRBJ2-5,.,CASSPRQGRETQYF,TGTGCCAGCTCACCTAGACAGGGTCGAGAGACCCAGTACTTC
TRBD2,TRBV5-1,TRBJ2-5,.,CASSLGIAGGQETQYF,TGCGCCAGCAGCTTAGGAATAGCGGGAGGCCAAGAGACCCAGTACTTC
.,TRBV5-1,TRBJ1-1,many,CASKGSEAFF,TGCGCCAGCAAGGGGAGTGAAGCTTTCTTT
TRBD2,TRBV7-2,TRBJ2-1,many,CASSERDGSYNEQFF,TGTGCCAGCAGTGAGCGGGATGGGTCCTACAATGAGCAGTTCTTC
.,TRBV12-3/TRBV12-4,TRBJ2-7,few,CASSLLRSGFEQYF,TGTGCCAGCAGTTTACTTCGCAGTGGGTTCGAGCAGTACTTC
.,TRBV20-1,TRBJ1-1,.,CSANIGDSEAFF,TGCAGCGCTAATATAGGGGACTCTGAAGCTTTCTTT
TRBD2,TRBV28,TRBJ2-5,few,CASSFVRDYQETQYF,TGTGCCAGCAGCTTCGTCCGGGACTATCAAGAGACCCAGTACTTC
TRBD1,TRBV29-1,TRBJ2-5,few,CSVSDRVGIRETQYF,TGCAGCGTGTCAGACAGGGTGGGGATTCGGGAGACCCAGTACTTC